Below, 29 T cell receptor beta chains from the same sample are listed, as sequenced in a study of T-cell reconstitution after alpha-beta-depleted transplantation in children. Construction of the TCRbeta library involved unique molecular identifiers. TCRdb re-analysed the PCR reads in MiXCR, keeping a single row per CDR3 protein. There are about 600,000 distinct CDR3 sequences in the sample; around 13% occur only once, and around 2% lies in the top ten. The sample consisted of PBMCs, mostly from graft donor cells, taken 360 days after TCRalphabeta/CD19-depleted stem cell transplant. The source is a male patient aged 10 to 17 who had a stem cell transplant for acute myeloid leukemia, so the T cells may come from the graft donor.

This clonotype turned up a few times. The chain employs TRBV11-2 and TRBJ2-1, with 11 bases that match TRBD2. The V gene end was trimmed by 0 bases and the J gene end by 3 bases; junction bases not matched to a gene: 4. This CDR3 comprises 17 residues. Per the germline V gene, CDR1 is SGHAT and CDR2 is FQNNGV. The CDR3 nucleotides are TGTGCCAGCAGCTTAGATCCGGGACTAGCGGTCTACAATGAGCAGTTCTTC. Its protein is CASSLDPGLAVYNEQFF. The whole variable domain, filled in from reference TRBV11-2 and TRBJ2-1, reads EAGVAQSPRYKIIEKRQSVAFWCNPISGHATLYWYQQILGQGPKLLIQFQNNGVVDDSQLPKDRFSAERLKGVDSTLKIQPAKLEDSAVYLCASSLDPGLAVYNEQFFGPGTRLTVL.

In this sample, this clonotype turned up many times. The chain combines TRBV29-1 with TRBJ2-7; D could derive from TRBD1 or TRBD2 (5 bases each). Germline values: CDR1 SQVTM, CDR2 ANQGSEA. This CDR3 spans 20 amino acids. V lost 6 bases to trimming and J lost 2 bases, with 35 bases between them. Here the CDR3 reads CSVPQIRGNIGWDGAYEQYF. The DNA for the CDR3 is TGCAGCGTCCCCCAAATCCGCGGTAATATAGGTTGGGACGGTGCCTACGAGCAGTACTTC.

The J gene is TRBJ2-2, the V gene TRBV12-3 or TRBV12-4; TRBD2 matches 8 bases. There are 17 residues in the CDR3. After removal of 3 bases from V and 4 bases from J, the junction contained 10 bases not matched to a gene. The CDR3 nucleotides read TGTGCCAGCAGTTTCGTAAGCGGGAGCTCGGGCACCGGGGAGCTGTTTTTT. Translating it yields CASSFVSGSSGTGELFF.

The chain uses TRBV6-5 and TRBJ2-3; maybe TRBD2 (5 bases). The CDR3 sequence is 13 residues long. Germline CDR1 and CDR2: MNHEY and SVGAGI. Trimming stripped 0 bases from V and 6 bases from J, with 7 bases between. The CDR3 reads CASSYSGMDTQYF. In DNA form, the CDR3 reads TGTGCCAGCAGTTACTCCGGGATGGATACGCAGTATTTT.

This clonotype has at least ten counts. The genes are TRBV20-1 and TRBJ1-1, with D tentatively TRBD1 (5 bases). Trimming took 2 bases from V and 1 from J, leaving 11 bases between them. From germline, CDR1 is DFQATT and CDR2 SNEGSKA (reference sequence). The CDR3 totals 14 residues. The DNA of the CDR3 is TGCAGTGCTAGACAGGATGGGGGGAACACTGAAGCTTTCTTT. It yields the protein CSARQDGGNTEAFF.

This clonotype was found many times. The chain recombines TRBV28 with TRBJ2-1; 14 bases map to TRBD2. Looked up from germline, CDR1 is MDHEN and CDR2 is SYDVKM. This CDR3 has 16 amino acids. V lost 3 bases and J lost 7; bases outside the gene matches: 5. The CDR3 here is CASSFSGLAGANEQFF. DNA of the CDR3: TGTGCCAGCAGTTTTTCGGGACTAGCGGGAGCTAATGAGCAGTTCTTC. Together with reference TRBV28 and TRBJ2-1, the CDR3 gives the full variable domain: DVKVTQSSRYLVKRTGEKVFLECVQDMDHENMFWYRQDPGLGLRLIYFSYDVKMKEKGDIPEGYSVSREKKERFSLILESASTNQTSMYLCASSFSGLAGANEQFFGPGTRLTVL.

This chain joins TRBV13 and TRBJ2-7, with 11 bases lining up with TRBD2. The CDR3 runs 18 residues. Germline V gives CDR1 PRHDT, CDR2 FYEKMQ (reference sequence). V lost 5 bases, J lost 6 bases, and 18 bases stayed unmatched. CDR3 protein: CASSIPGLAALGPIEQYF. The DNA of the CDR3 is TGTGCCAGCAGCATACCGGGACTAGCGGCCCTTGGGCCCATCGAGCAGTACTTC.

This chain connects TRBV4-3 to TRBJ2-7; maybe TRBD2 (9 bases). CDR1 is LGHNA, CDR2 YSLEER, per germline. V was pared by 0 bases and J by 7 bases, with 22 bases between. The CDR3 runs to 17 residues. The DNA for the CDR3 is TGCGCCAGCAGCCAAGATGGACAGGGCGGGAGGGATACGGAGCAGTACTTC. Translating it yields CASSQDGQGGRDTEQYF.

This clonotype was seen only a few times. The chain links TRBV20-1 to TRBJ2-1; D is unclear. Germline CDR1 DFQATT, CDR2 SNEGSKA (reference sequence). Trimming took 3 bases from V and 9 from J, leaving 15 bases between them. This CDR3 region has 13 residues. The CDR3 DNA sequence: TGCAGTGCTAGGGTTAGCATGAGCCCTGAGCAGTTCTTC. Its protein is CSARVSMSPEQFF.

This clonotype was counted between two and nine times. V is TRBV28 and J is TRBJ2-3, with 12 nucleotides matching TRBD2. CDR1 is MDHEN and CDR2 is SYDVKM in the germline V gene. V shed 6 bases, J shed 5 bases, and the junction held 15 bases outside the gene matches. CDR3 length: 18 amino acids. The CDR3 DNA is TGTGCCAGCAGCCTGACTAGCGGGAGTCGGATACTACTAGATACGCAGTATTTT. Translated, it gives CASSLTSGSRILLDTQYF.

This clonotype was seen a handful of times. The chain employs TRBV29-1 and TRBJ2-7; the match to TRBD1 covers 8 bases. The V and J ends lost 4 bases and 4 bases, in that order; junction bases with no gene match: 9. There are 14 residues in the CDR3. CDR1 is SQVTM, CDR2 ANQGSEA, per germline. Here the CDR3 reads CSVGGQGAPYEQYF. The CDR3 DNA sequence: TGCAGCGTTGGGGGCCAGGGGGCCCCTTACGAGCAGTACTTC.

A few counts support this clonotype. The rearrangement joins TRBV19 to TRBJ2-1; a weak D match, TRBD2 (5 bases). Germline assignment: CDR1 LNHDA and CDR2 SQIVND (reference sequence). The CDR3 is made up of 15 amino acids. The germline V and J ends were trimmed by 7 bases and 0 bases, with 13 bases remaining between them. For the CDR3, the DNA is TGTGCCAGTACCCCGAGGGCCGGCTCCTACAATGAGCAGTTCTTC. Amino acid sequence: CASTPRAGSYNEQFF.

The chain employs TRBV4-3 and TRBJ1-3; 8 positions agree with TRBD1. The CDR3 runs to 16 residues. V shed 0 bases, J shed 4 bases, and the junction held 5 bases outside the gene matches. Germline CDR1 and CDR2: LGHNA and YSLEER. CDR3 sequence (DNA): TGCGCCAGCAGCCAAGAGCAGGGGGCAAAGGGAAACACCATATATTTT. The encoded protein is CASSQEQGAKGNTIYF.

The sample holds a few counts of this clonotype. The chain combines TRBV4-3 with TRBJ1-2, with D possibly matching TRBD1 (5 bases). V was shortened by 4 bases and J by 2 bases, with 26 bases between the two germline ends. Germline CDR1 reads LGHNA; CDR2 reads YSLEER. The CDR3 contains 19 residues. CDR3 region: CASSRVGGGAAELNYGYTF. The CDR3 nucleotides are TGCGCCAGCAGCCGAGTGGGCGGTGGGGCGGCAGAACTGAACTATGGCTACACCTTC.

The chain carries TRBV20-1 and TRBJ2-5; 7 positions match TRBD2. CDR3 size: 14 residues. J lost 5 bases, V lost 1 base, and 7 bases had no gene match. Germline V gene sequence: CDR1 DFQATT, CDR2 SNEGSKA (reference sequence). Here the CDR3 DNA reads TGCAGTGCTAGAGGGGTAGCGGGTCAGGAGACCCAGTACTTC. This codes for CSARGVAGQETQYF.

The CDR3 sequence is CASSYPGQGSGYTF. For the CDR3, the DNA is TGTGCCAGCAGTTACCCCGGACAGGGTTCTGGCTACACCTTC. V usage is TRBV6-5 and J usage is TRBJ1-2; 8 nucleotides agree with TRBD1. The CDR3 loop spans 14 amino acids. CDR1 is MNHEY, CDR2 SVGAGI, per germline. J lost 7 bases, V lost 2 bases, and 6 bases had no gene match.

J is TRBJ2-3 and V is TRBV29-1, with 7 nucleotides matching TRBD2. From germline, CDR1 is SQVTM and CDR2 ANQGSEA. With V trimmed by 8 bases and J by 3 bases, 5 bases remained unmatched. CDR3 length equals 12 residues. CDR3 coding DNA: TGCAGCCCATGGGAGGGGACAGATACGCAGTATTTT. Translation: CSPWEGTDTQYF.

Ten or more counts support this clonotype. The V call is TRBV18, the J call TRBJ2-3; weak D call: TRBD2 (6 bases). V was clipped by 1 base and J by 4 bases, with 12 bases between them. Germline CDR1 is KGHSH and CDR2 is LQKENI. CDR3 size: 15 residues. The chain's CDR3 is CASSPLRGGADTQYF. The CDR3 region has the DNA TGTGCCAGCTCACCACTGCGGGGAGGAGCAGATACGCAGTATTTT. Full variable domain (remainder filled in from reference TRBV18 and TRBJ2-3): NAGVMQNPRHLVRRRGQEARLRCSPMKGHSHVYWYRQLPEEGLKFMVYLQKENIIDESGMPKERFSAEFPKEGPSILRIQQVVRGDSAAYFCASSPLRGGADTQYFGPGTRLTVL.

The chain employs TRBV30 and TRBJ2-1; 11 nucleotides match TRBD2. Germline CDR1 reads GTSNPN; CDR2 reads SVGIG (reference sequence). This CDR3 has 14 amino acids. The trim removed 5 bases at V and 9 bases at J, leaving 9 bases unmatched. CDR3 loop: CAWGLAGGLGEQFF. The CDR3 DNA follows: TGTGCCTGGGGGCTAGCGGGGGGCCTGGGTGAGCAGTTCTTC.

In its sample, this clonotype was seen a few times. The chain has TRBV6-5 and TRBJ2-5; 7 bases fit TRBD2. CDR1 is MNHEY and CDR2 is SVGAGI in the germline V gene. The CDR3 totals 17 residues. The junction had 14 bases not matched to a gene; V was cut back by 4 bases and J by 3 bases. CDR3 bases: TGTGCCAGCAGTTCCCGGGGGGTAGAGCGGACTAAAGAGACCCAGTACTTC. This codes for CASSSRGVERTKETQYF.

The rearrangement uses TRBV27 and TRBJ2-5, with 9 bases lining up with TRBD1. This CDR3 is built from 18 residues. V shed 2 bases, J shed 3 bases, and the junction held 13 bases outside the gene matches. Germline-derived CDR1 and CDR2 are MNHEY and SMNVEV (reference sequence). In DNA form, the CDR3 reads TGTGCCAGCAGTTTAGTTCTAGGGGGACAGGGAATGAAAGAGACCCAGTACTTC. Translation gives CASSLVLGGQGMKETQYF.

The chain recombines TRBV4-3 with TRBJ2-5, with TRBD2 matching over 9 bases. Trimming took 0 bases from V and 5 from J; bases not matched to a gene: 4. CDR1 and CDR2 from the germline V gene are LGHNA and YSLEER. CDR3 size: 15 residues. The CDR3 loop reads CASSQDLAGTETQYF. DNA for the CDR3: TGCGCCAGCAGCCAAGATCTAGCGGGAACCGAGACCCAGTACTTC.

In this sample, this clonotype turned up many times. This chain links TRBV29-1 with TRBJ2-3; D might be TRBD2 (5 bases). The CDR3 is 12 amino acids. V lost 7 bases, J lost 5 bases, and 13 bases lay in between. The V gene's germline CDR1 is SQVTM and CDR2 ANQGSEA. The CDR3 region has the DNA TGCAGCGGGCTAGCAGAGGGAGATACGCAGTATTTT. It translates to CSGLAEGDTQYF.

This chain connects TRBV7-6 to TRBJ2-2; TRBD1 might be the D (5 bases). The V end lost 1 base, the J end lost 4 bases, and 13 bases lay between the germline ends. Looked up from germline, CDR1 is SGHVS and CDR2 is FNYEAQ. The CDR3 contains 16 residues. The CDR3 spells CASSLVTPGLTGELFF. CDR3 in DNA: TGTGCCAGCAGCTTAGTAACTCCAGGGCTCACCGGGGAGCTGTTTTTT. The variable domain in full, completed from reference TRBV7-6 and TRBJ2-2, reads GAGVSQSPRYKVTKRGQDVALRCDPISGHVSLYWYRQALGQGPEFLTYFNYEAQQDKSGLPNDRFSAERPEGSISTLTIQRTEQRDSAMYRCASSLVTPGLTGELFFGEGSRLTVL.

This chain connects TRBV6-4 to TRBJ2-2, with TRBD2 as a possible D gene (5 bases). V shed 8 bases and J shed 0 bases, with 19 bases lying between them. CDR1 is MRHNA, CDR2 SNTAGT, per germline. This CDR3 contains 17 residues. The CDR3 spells CASGVRVNGPNTGELFF. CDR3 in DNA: TGTGCCAGCGGAGTGAGGGTAAACGGGCCGAACACCGGGGAGCTGTTTTTT.

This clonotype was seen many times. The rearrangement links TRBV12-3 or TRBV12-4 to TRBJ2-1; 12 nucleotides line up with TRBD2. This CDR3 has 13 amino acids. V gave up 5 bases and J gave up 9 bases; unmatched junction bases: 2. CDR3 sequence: CASSVGLAGEQFF. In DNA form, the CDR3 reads TGTGCCAGCAGTGTGGGACTAGCGGGTGAGCAGTTCTTC.

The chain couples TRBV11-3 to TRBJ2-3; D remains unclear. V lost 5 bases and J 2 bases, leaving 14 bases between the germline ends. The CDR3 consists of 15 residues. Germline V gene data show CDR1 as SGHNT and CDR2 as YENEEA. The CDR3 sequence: CASSPHSRNTDTQYF. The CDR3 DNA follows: TGTGCCAGCAGCCCTCATTCTAGAAACACAGATACGCAGTATTTT.

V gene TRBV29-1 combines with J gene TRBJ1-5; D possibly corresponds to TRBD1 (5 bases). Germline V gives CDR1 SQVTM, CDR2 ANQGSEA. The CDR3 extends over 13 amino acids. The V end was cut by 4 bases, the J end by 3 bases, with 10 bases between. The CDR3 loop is CSVVGGFNQPQHF. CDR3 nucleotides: TGCAGCGTTGTCGGGGGATTCAATCAGCCCCAGCATTTT.

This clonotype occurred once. This CDR3 is CASIAPGGNYGYTF. CDR3 bases: TGTGCCAGCATCGCACCAGGGGGCAACTATGGCTACACCTTC. The V call is TRBV28, the J call TRBJ1-2; TRBD1 agrees at 8 bases. There are 14 residues in the CDR3. Germline trimming cut 7 bases from V and 2 bases from J; bases unmatched to any gene: 6. The germline gives CDR1 MDHEN, CDR2 SYDVKM.